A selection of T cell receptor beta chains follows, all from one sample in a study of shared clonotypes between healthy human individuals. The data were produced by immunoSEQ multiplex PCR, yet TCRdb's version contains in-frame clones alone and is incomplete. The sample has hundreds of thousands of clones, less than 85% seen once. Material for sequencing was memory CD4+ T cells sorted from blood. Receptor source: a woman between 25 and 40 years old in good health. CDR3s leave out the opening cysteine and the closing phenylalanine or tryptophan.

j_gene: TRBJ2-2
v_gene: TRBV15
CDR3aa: ATRSGLAGTGELF

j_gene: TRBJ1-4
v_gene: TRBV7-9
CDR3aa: ASSSLTGGLPEKLF

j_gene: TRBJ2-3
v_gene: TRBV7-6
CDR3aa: ASSSKGQEFGTQY

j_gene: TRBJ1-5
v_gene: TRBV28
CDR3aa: ASSGTPNQPQH

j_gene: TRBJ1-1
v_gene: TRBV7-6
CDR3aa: ASSYTPMNTEAF

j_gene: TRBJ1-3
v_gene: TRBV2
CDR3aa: ASREGAYGNTIY

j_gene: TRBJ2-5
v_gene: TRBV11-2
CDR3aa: ASSLGQGPETQY

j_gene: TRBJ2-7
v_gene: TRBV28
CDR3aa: ASQGGLPYEQY

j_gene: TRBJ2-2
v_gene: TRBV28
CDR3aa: ASSLSGSLTSRLGGELF

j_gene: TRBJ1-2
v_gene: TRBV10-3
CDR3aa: AISPGQGPLGYT

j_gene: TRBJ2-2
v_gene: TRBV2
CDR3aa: ASRSSSSAGTGELF

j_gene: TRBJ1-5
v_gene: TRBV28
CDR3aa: ASSPARGASYSNQPQH

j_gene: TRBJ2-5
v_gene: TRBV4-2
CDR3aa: ASSFTGTKETQY

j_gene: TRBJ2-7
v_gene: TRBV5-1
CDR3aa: ASSLDGLSGVGEQY

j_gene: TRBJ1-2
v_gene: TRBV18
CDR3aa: ASSTGTMYGYT

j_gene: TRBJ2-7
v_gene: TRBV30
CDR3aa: AWSQAYEQY

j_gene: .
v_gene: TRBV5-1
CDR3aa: ASSFNGLAVEQY

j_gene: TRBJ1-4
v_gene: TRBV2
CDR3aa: ANRQGAGEKLF

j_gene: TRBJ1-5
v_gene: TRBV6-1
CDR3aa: ASSQVDSNQPQH

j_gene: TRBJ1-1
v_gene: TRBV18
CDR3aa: ASSPGMENTEAF

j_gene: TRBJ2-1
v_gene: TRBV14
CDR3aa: ASSQVRGGPNSYNEQF

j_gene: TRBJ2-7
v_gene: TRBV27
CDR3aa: ASREGSSLYMYEQY

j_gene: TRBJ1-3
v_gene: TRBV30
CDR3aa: AWDFTGGSGNTIY

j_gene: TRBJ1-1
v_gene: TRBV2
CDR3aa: ASRREQGDTEAF

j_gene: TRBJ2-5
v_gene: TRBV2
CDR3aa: ASRSNIQETQY

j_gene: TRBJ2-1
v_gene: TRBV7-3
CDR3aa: ASSPRGGRDMDEQF

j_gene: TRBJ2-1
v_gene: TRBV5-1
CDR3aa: ASSLKGGEQF

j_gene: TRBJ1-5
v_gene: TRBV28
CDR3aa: ASSLYPNQPQH

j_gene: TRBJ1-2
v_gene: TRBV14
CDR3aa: ASSQEWSHQGGYT

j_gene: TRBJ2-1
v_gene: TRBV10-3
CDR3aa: AISGRGAPDGLEF